These 25 T cell receptor beta chains were all obtained from the same sample, sequenced in a study of cytomegalovirus exposure and HLA in healthy donors. Use of 60 Vbeta and 13 Jbeta primers characterized the PCR. Measured with immunoSEQ multiplex PCR; TCRdb has only the in-frame clones, and not every one. The sample comprises 150,000 to 200,000 clones, roughly 85% of which are singletons, and roughly 1.9% rests with the top ten. Sequencing input: PBMCs. Receptors were obtained from a man aged 35-49 years in good health and CMV-seronegative.

This clone was counted between two and nine times. The gene calls are TRBV18 and TRBJ2-7; D gene ambiguous. The CDR3 length is 14 residues. With 3 bases removed from V and 2 bases from J, the gap between germline ends came to 11 bases. Germline-derived CDR1 and CDR2 are KGHSH and LQKENI. CDR3 in amino acids: CASSPSPVTYEQYF. The CDR3 DNA follows: TGTGCCAGCTCACCGTCGCCAGTAACCTACGAGCAGTACTTC.

This chain joins TRBV7-8 and TRBJ1-2, with D possibly being TRBD1 (6 bases). The CDR3 is made up of 18 amino acids. V shed 5 bases and J shed 5 bases, with 27 bases lying between them. Germline values: CDR1 SGHVS, CDR2 FQNEAQ. The CDR3 loop is CASSPRGARGILLYGYTF. The DNA of the CDR3 is TGTGCCAGCAGCCCCAGAGGGGCCAGGGGAATCCTCCTTTATGGCTACACCTTC. Combining the CDR3 with reference TRBV7-8 and TRBJ1-2 gives the whole variable domain GAGVSQSPRYKVAKRGQDVALRCDPISGHVSLFWYQQALGQGPEFLTYFQNEAQLDKSGLPSDRFFAERPEGSVSTLKIQRTQQEDSAVYLCASSPRGARGILLYGYTFGSGTRLTVV.

The chain combines TRBV4-1 with TRBJ2-1, with 7 bases matching TRBD2. The junction had 6 bases not matched to a gene; V was cut back by 2 bases and J by 5 bases. The CDR3 consists of 15 residues. CDR1 is MGHRA, CDR2 YSYEKL, per germline. CDR3 loop: CASSQIEGGNNEQFF. The CDR3, as DNA: TGCGCCAGCAGCCAAATCGAGGGAGGGAACAATGAGCAGTTCTTC.

The chain carries TRBV18 and TRBJ2-2; 8 bases fit TRBD1. Trimming at V came to 2 bases and at J to 5 bases, leaving 4 bases not matched to a gene. The CDR3 length is 15 residues. Germline V gives CDR1 KGHSH, CDR2 LQKENI. In DNA, the CDR3 is TGTGCCAGCTCACCAGACAGGGGAGTTACCGGGGAGCTGTTTTTT. Its protein is CASSPDRGVTGELFF.

The chain carries TRBV5-1 and TRBJ2-2, with 8 bases lining up with TRBD2. J was trimmed by 6 bases and V by 4 bases; bases with no gene match: 11. Germline V gene data show CDR1 as SGHRS and CDR2 as YFSETQ. The CDR3 spans 16 residues. DNA for the CDR3: TGCGCCAGCAGCCTGAGGTCGGGGGGGGAGTCCGGGGAGCTGTTTTTT. Encoded protein: CASSLRSGGESGELFF.

The V and J genes are TRBV28 and TRBJ2-3; perhaps TRBD2 as D (5 bases). Germline V gene lookup returns CDR1 MDHEN and CDR2 SYDVKM. V was cut by 5 bases and J by 6 bases, with 15 bases left in between. The CDR3 has 14 amino acids. The CDR3 DNA reads as TGTGCCAGCAGTCCGATAGCGACCCCTGATACGCAGTATTTT. This encodes CASSPIATPDTQYF.

The genes are TRBV11-2 and TRBJ2-3, with D hard to call. The CDR3 sequence is 13 residues long. Trimming left V 4 bases short and J 5 bases short, with 10 bases between. Germline V gene sequence: CDR1 SGHAT, CDR2 FQNNGV. CDR3 coding DNA: TGTGCCAGCAGCTCCGCCCTAGTAGATACGCAGTATTTT. Its protein product is CASSSALVDTQYF.

This clone appeared a few times. CDR3 bases: TGTGCCAGCAGCGGACAGTCGAGATTCTACGAGCAGTACTTC. Translation gives CASSGQSRFYEQYF. V is TRBV7-9 and J is TRBJ2-7; maybe TRBD1 (6 bases). This CDR3 has 14 residues. Germline CDR1 is SEHNR and CDR2 is FQNEAQ (reference sequence). Trimming shortened V by 5 bases and J by 3 bases, and 14 bases separated the two germline ends.

The rearrangement uses TRBV27 and TRBJ2-5; 7 bases line up with TRBD2. From germline, CDR1 is MNHEY and CDR2 SMNVEV (reference sequence). The ends lost 2 bases at V and 5 bases at J; junction bases unmatched: 2. The CDR3 is 13 residues long. Here the CDR3 DNA reads TGTGCCAGCAGTTTAGAGGGAGGGGAGACCCAGTACTTC. This translates into CASSLEGGETQYF.

The chain is built from TRBV6-1 and TRBJ1-5, with D possibly being TRBD1 (5 bases). This CDR3 is 16 amino acids long. V was clipped by 4 bases and J by 0 bases, with 13 bases between them. Germline-derived CDR1 and CDR2 are MNHNS and SASEGT. The CDR3: CASSALQGHSNQPQHF. CDR3 sequence (DNA): TGTGCCAGCAGTGCCCTCCAGGGTCATAGCAATCAGCCCCAGCATTTT.

As concerns this clone: This sample also contains other DNA sequences that code for the same CDR3. The rearrangement links TRBV7-9 to TRBJ1-2, with D maybe TRBD1 (6 bases). V shed 0 bases and J shed 4 bases, with 6 bases lying between them. The CDR3 totals 13 residues. Germline values: CDR1 SEHNR, CDR2 FQNEAQ (reference sequence). This CDR3 reads CASSLAQGYGYTF. The CDR3 DNA sequence: TGTGCCAGCAGCTTAGCACAGGGCTATGGCTACACCTTC.

This rearrangement joins TRBV10-3 to TRBJ2-7; 12 bases fit TRBD2. Germline V gene data show CDR1 as ENHRY and CDR2 as SYGVKD. The V and J ends lost 0 bases and 7 bases, in that order; junction bases with no gene match: 13. This CDR3 contains 18 residues. The CDR3: CAISESPSGRAVSGEQYF. In DNA, the CDR3 is TGTGCCATCAGTGAGTCTCCTAGCGGGAGGGCCGTTTCGGGGGAGCAGTACTTC.

The V gene is TRBV5-1, the J gene TRBJ2-2; weak D call: TRBD1 (5 bases). Germline V gene data show CDR1 as SGHRS and CDR2 as YFSETQ. This CDR3 region has 16 residues. The V end was cut by 0 bases, the J end by 5 bases, with 14 bases between. CDR3 region: CASSLEGSPGTGELFF. The DNA for the CDR3 is TGCGCCAGCAGCTTGGAGGGGTCCCCTGGGACCGGGGAGCTGTTTTTT.

J is TRBJ1-2 and V is TRBV10-3; TRBD1 might be the D (6 bases). The germline gives CDR1 ENHRY, CDR2 SYGVKD. The CDR3 has 17 amino acids. Trimming cost V 11 bases and J 1 base, with 26 bases left between them. The CDR3 DNA reads as TGTGCCCCCGATGGGGATCCCCCGGACAGACTTAACTATGGCTACACCTTC. Translation: CAPDGDPPDRLNYGYTF.

The V call is TRBV5-6, the J call TRBJ2-3; 7 nucleotides agree with TRBD1. V shed 2 bases and J 1 base; nucleotides not matched to a gene: 4. CDR1 and CDR2 (germline): SGHDT, YYEEEE. The CDR3 is 15 residues long. CDR3 sequence reads: CASSFDRAGTDTQYF. CDR3 DNA: TGTGCCAGCAGCTTCGACAGGGCTGGCACAGATACGCAGTATTTT.

The rearrangement uses TRBV6-1 and TRBJ1-2; 10 positions agree with TRBD1. CDR1 is MNHNS, CDR2 SASEGT, per germline. The CDR3 is made up of 17 amino acids. The ends lost 4 bases at V and 2 bases at J; junction bases unmatched: 10. CDR3 coding DNA: TGTGCCAGCAGTGGGAGACAGGGGGCGCATAGAAACTATGGCTACACCTTC. Amino acids: CASSGRQGAHRNYGYTF.

This clone was seen once. V usage is TRBV28 and J usage is TRBJ2-1, with 10 bases that match TRBD2. This CDR3 contains 15 residues. J lost 8 bases, V lost 4 bases, and 8 bases had no gene match. Germline loops: CDR1 MDHEN, CDR2 SYDVKM. In DNA form, the CDR3 reads TGTGCCAGCAGTTCCTCTAGCGGGAGCGGGGATGAGCAGTTCTTC. It translates to CASSSSSGSGDEQFF. Full variable domain (outside the CDR3, taken from reference TRBV28 and TRBJ2-1): DVKVTQSSRYLVKRTGEKVFLECVQDMDHENMFWYRQDPGLGLRLIYFSYDVKMKEKGDIPEGYSVSREKKERFSLILESASTNQTSMYLCASSSSSGSGDEQFFGPGTRLTVL.

The rearrangement uses TRBV9 and TRBJ1-4; unclear D gene. Trimming cost V 0 bases and J 4 bases, with 10 bases left between them. CDR1 is SGDLS, CDR2 YYNGEE, per germline. The CDR3 spans 15 residues. DNA for the CDR3: TGTGCCAGCAGCGTAGTAGCCGGCCTTAATGAAAAACTGTTTTTT. This translates into CASSVVAGLNEKLFF.

CDR3 bases: TGTGCCAGCAGTACCCCCCCCTCAGGTTCGTCGGCTAACTATGGCTACACCTTC. Protein: CASSTPPSGSSANYGYTF. The chain employs TRBV2 and TRBJ1-2, with D unresolved. Trimming stripped 5 bases from V and 0 bases from J, with 22 bases between. CDR1 is SNHLY and CDR2 is FYNNEI in the germline V gene. There are 18 residues in the CDR3.

The rearrangement joins TRBV27 to TRBJ1-1; 7 bases are shared with TRBD1. The germline CDR1 and CDR2 sequences are MNHEY and SMNVEV (reference sequence). Trimming cost V 4 bases and J 5 bases; bases outside gene matches: 4. This CDR3 is built from 13 residues. The DNA of the CDR3 is TGTGCCAGCAGTTACCTACAGGGGACTGAAGCTTTCTTT. As protein: CASSYLQGTEAFF.

The chain recombines TRBV28 with TRBJ2-1; 8 bases match TRBD1. V lost 9 bases and J lost 5; bases outside the gene matches: 15. CDR3 length: 16 amino acids. CDR1 is MDHEN and CDR2 is SYDVKM in the germline V gene. Here the CDR3 reads CASSSSGTGPHNEQFF. CDR3 DNA: TGTGCCAGTTCCTCCTCCGGGACAGGCCCTCACAATGAGCAGTTCTTC.

This clone appeared a single time. V usage is TRBV19 and J usage is TRBJ2-7; no reliable D call. Germline CDR1 and CDR2: LNHDA and SQIVND (reference sequence). Between the trimmed V and J ends, which lost 5 bases and 0 bases, there was a span of 5 bases. The CDR3 is 12 amino acids. The CDR3 reads CASSSYSYEQYF. The CDR3 DNA is TGTGCCAGTAGTTCCTACTCCTACGAGCAGTACTTC.

The genes are TRBV28 and TRBJ2-7; a possible D gene is TRBD1 (5 bases). Germline V lookup: CDR1 MDHEN, CDR2 SYDVKM. CDR3 length: 14 residues. Between the trimmed V and J ends, which lost 2 bases and 1 base, there was a span of 9 bases. The CDR3 loop reads CASSLQDNSYEQYF. The CDR3 nucleotides are TGTGCCAGCAGTTTACAGGACAATTCCTACGAGCAGTACTTC.

This clone was found a few times. V is TRBV5-6 and J is TRBJ2-3; D may be TRBD1 (5 bases). In germline, CDR1 is SGHDT, CDR2 YYEEEE. The CDR3 sequence is 12 residues long. The V gene lost 2 bases and the J gene lost 7 bases, with 8 bases spanning the gap. The CDR3 nucleotides are TGTGCCAGCAGCTTTGGGGCAAATACGCAGTATTTT. Its protein product is CASSFGANTQYF.

The chain couples TRBV4-3 to TRBJ2-7; D unclear. Trimming left V 0 bases short and J 2 bases short, with 8 bases between. Per germline, CDR1 LGHNA and CDR2 YSLEER. The CDR3 runs 14 residues. The CDR3 DNA reads TGCGCCAGCAGCCAAGATCACAGAACCTACGAGCAGTACTTC. Translated: CASSQDHRTYEQYF.